The clone carrying this T cell receptor beta chain was counted many times. The data are from a study of early T cells in non-severe SARS-CoV-2 infection. Whole-study context: Chains were not paired, and sequencing was done on bulk RNA from unsorted whole blood.

A single record per CDR3 protein comes from TCRdb applying MiXCR to the 5' RACE reads. This sample yields more than 20,000 distinct CDR3 sequences, of which about 4.8% are seen a single time; approximately 5.6% belongs to the top ten. CDR1 and CDR2 from the germline V gene are SQVTM and ANQGSEA. The V segment lost 5 bases and the J segment 3 bases; nucleotides outside the gene matches: 2. This CDR3 is built from 13 residues. The rearrangement joins TRBV29-1 to TRBJ1-5; 9 bases are shared with TRBD1. The receptor was isolated from an adult who was a healthcare worker with PCR-confirmed SARS-CoV-2 infection or an uninfected control (not recorded which). Sequencing input: whole blood. CDR3 in amino acids: CSVWTGDNQPQHF. CDR3 DNA: TGCAGCGTTTGGACAGGGGACAATCAGCCCCAGCATTTT. Full variable domain (outside the CDR3, taken from reference TRBV29-1 and TRBJ1-5): SAVISQKPSRDICQRGTSLTIQCQVDSQVTMMFWYRQQPGQSLTLIATANQGSEATYESGFVIDKFPISRPNLTFSTLTVSNMSPEDSSIYLCSVWTGDNQPQHFGDGTRLSIL.